One sample yielded the 9 T cell receptor beta chains listed below, sequenced in a study of cytomegalovirus exposure and HLA in healthy donors. Primers: 60 Vbeta forward and 13 Jbeta reverse. Assay: immunoSEQ multiplex PCR; the TCRdb copy retains only in-frame clones and omits some. The repertoire includes approximately 110,000 clones, about three quarters of them detected once, and less than 1.1% sits in the top ten. Sequenced: PBMCs. The receptor set was obtained from a woman aged 25 to 39 in good health and CMV-seronegative.

The chain has TRBV7-2 and TRBJ1-3, with 12 bases matching TRBD1. V trimming: 1 base; J trimming: 2 bases; junction bases outside the gene matches: 3. Germline CDR1 reads SGHTA; CDR2 reads FQGNSA. This CDR3 has 17 residues. The CDR3 reads CASSLGGTGGPGNTIYF. In DNA form, the CDR3 reads TGTGCCAGCAGCTTAGGGGGGACAGGGGGCCCTGGAAACACCATATATTTT.

The chain has TRBV13 and TRBJ2-5; 7 bases line up with TRBD2. The CDR3 totals 16 residues. V was pared by 4 bases and J by 3 bases, with 11 bases of the junction left unmatched. Germline V CDR1 and CDR2: PRHDT, FYEKMQ (reference sequence). CDR3 nucleotides: TGTGCCAGCAGCTCCGCCACTAGCGTACTTAAAGAGACCCAGTACTTC. This sequence encodes CASSSATSVLKETQYF.

V is TRBV12-1 and J is TRBJ2-5; the D call in the table, TRBD1, was not verified against the DNA. TRBV12-1 is shown as a pseudogene. The length of the CDR3 is 15 residues. The CDR3 region is CASSSGDNNQETQYF. CDR3 DNA sequence: TGTGCCAGCAGCTCCGGTGACAATAACCAAGAGACCCAGTACTTC.

The chain couples TRBV19 to TRBJ2-3; D is ambiguous. Trimming removed 5 bases at V and 11 bases at J, with 14 bases between. CDR3 length: 12 residues. CDR1 is LNHDA and CDR2 is SQIVND in the germline V gene (reference sequence). Here the CDR3 DNA reads TGTGCCAGTAGTTCCATCCCGAGGTGGCAGTATTTT. The encoded protein is CASSSIPRWQYF.

The chain uses TRBV5-4 and TRBJ1-2, with D possibly being TRBD1 (6 bases). There are 13 residues in the CDR3. V was trimmed by 0 bases and J by 7 bases, leaving 10 bases between them. Germline loops: CDR1 SGHNT, CDR2 YYREEE (reference sequence). CDR3 sequence reads: CASSLAGGLGYTF. CDR3 sequence (DNA): TGTGCCAGCAGCTTGGCCGGGGGGCTTGGCTACACCTTC.

The CDR3 region is CASSRDFLNTGELFF. CDR3 nucleotide sequence: TGTGCCAGCAGCCGGGACTTCTTGAACACCGGGGAGCTGTTTTTT. V and J are TRBV2 and TRBJ2-2, with TRBD2 as a possible D gene (6 bases). V dropped 6 bases and J dropped 1 base, with 12 bases sitting between them. CDR1 is SNHLY, CDR2 FYNNEI, per germline. This CDR3 has 15 amino acids.

This clone was counted between two and nine times. This chain uses TRBV7-2 with TRBJ1-1, with D perhaps matching TRBD1 (5 bases). Germline V gene sequence: CDR1 SGHTA, CDR2 FQGNSA. The CDR3 totals 14 residues. The V gene lost 1 base and the J gene lost 1 base, with 7 bases spanning the gap. In DNA, the CDR3 is TGTGCCAGCAGCTTAGGCCAGGGGAACACTGAAGCTTTCTTT. Residues: CASSLGQGNTEAFF.

This clone showed up just a few times. CDR3 DNA sequence: TGTGCCAGCTCCCCAGCGGGGGGGGAGGATACGCAGTATTTT. Amino acid sequence: CASSPAGGEDTQYF. J is TRBJ2-3 and V is TRBV18; 10 bases line up with TRBD2. The germline V gene has CDR1 KGHSH and CDR2 LQKENI. The CDR3 contains 14 residues. The V and J ends lost 6 bases and 6 bases, in that order; junction bases with no gene match: 6.

The rearrangement joins TRBV11-3 to TRBJ2-2, with 7 bases identical to TRBD2. Germline CDR1 SGHNT, CDR2 YENEEA. The CDR3 sequence is 17 residues long. The ends lost 7 bases at V and 4 bases at J; junction bases unmatched: 15. The CDR3 coding sequence is TGTGCCAGCACCTCCGGGGTGGTTGCGGGAGTCACCGGGGAGCTGTTTTTT. Translated: CASTSGVVAGVTGELFF.